The 4 T cell receptor beta chains below all came from one sample that was sequenced in a study of a mutant IDH1 vaccine in newly diagnosed glioma. As to time point: week 11, during vaccination. It was 300 ug of mutant IDH1 20-mer peptide that made up each vaccine dose, given with topical imiquimod. No antigens are known for them. Assay: immunoSEQ multiplex PCR; the TCRdb copy retains only in-frame clones and omits some. The sample has around 120,000 clones, about 82% seen once; the top ten hold 5.5%. Sequencing was performed on PBMCs, taken from a glioma patient whose treatment included an IDH1 peptide vaccine. Receptors were obtained from a man between 35 and 55 years old with glioma.

The chain has TRBV5-1 and TRBJ1-5; 9 bases are shared with TRBD1. CDR1 SGHRS and CDR2 YFSETQ come from the germline V gene. Germline trimming cut 0 bases from V and 1 base from J; bases unmatched to any gene: 2. The length of the CDR3 is 16 residues. The CDR3 nucleotides read TGCGCCAGCAGCTTGGGGGACAGGGTGAGCAATCAGCCCCAGCATTTT. Its translation: CASSLGDRVSNQPQHF. The whole variable domain, filled in from reference TRBV5-1 and TRBJ1-5, reads KAGVTQTPRYLIKTRGQQVTLSCSPISGHRSVSWYQQTPGQGLQFLFEYFSETQRNKGNFPGRFSGRQFSNSRSEMNVSTLELGDSALYLCASSLGDRVSNQPQHFGDGTRLSIL.

This chain connects TRBV19 to TRBJ2-3, with D possibly being TRBD1 (5 bases). Trimming left V 5 bases short and J 3 bases short, with 27 bases between. There are 19 residues in the CDR3. Germline CDR1 LNHDA, CDR2 SQIVND (reference sequence). CDR3 nucleotides: TGTGCCAGTAGTGGGAACGGCGTGGGGCAGTCTTCAGTTACAGATACGCAGTATTTT. Translating gives CASSGNGVGQSSVTDTQYF.

The CDR3 spells CASRGTANTGELFF. CDR3 nucleotides: TGTGCCAGCAGGGGGACAGCCAACACCGGGGAGCTGTTTTTT. This chain joins TRBV27 and TRBJ2-2; 7 nucleotides agree with TRBD1. In germline, CDR1 is MNHEY, CDR2 SMNVEV (reference sequence). This CDR3 has 14 residues. V lost 6 bases and J lost 2; bases outside the gene matches: 3.

This chain joins TRBV25-1 and TRBJ1-5; maybe TRBD1 (6 bases). This CDR3 is 14 amino acids long. Germline V gene data show CDR1 as MGHDK and CDR2 as SYGVNS. Trimming stripped 2 bases from V and 6 bases from J, with 11 bases between. CDR3 nucleotide sequence: TGTGCCAGCAGTGAAAAAGGGGGAGGTCAGCCCCAGCATTTT. Translated, it gives CASSEKGGGQPQHF.